Below, one T cell receptor (beta chain) is given with its context. In the original workflow: Estimation of nucleated cell counts was performed using reference gene primer amplification. Measured with immunoSEQ multiplex PCR; TCRdb has only the in-frame clones, and not every one. For V, J and clone size, that table is used; D and trimming come from the DNA. The sample lists about 200,000 clones, 75% to 90% occurring once. The germline V gene has CDR1 MNHEY and CDR2 SMNVEV (reference sequence). The CDR3 has 18 residues. The germline V and J ends were trimmed by 5 bases and 4 bases, with 24 bases remaining between them. The sample is drawn from a study of blood T cell repertoires in COVID-19. Study at large: Collection of acute and convalescent COVID-19 samples took place in the United States, Italy and Spain. Sources were T cells, B-cell-depleted T cells, or PBMCs; the material itself was cDNA or gDNA.

Material for sequencing was peripheral blood. This receptor was obtained from a man in his forties with acute or convalescent COVID-19. V usage is TRBV27 and J usage is TRBJ1-5, with D maybe TRBD1 (6 bases). The chain's CDR3 is CASSRLEGGADLNQPQHF. CDR3 DNA: TGTGCCAGCAGTCGTCTGGAGGGGGGGGCGGACCTTAATCAGCCCCAGCATTTT.